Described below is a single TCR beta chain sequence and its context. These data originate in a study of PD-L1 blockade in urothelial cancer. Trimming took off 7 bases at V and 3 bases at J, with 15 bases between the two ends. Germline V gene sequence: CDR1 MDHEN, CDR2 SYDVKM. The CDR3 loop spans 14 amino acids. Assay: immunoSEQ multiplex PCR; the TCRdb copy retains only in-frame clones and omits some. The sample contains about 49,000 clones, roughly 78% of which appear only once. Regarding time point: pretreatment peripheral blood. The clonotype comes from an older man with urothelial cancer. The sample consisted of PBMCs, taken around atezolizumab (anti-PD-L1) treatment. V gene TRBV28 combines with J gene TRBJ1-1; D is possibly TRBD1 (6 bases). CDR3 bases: TGTGCCAGCAACCGAAGGGGGGGGTACACTGAAGCTTTCTTT. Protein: CASNRRGGYTEAFF.